This passage covers 32 T cell receptor beta chains from one sample sequenced in a study of shared clonotypes between healthy human individuals. Using immunoSEQ multiplex PCR, the repertoire was profiled, and TCRdb retains in-frame clones only, with some absent. In the table there are 1.5 million to 1.9 million clones, 98% of which are singletons. Sample: naive CD4+ T cells sorted from blood. The subset denotes: CD45RA+ positively selected. The source of these receptors is a man aged 30 to 39 in good health.

The rearrangement joins TRBV5-4 to TRBJ1-4; 7 bases map to TRBD1. Germline V CDR1 and CDR2: SGHNT, YYREEE (reference sequence). CDR3 length: 13 residues. V shed 3 bases, J shed 8 bases, and the junction held 4 bases outside the gene matches. The CDR3 protein is CASSSTGSEKLFF. In DNA form, the CDR3 reads TGTGCCAGCAGCTCGACAGGGAGCGAAAAACTGTTTTTT.

The chain combines TRBV28 with TRBJ2-7, with D perhaps matching TRBD2 (6 bases). This CDR3 spans 14 amino acids. Trimming pared 7 bases from V and 3 bases from J, leaving 16 bases between. Germline V gives CDR1 MDHEN, CDR2 SYDVKM. The CDR3 DNA reads TGTGCCAGCATCCCTGGGGGGAGAAACTACGAGCAGTACTTC. As protein: CASIPGGRNYEQYF.

This clone was found a few times. Other nucleotide sequences in the sample specify the same CDR3. V is TRBV18 and J is TRBJ2-1, with TRBD1 matching over 9 bases. This CDR3 is built from 15 residues. Per germline, CDR1 KGHSH and CDR2 LQKENI. V shed 0 bases and J 4 bases; nucleotides not matched to a gene: 1. The CDR3 nucleotides read TGTGCCAGCTCACCACCGGGACAGGGATACAATGAGCAGTTCTTC. It is translated as CASSPPGQGYNEQFF.

The chain recombines TRBV5-1 with TRBJ1-3, with D tentatively TRBD1 (6 bases). Germline assignment: CDR1 SGHRS and CDR2 YFSETQ. The CDR3 runs 16 residues. Trimming stripped 1 base from V and 4 bases from J, with 15 bases between. CDR3 sequence (DNA): TGCGCCAGCAGCTTGTTGGCGGGGGCGAGGGGAAACACCATATATTTT. This translates into CASSLLAGARGNTIYF.

The V and J genes are TRBV25-1 and TRBJ2-6; 15 bases line up with TRBD2. This CDR3 has 17 amino acids. The V gene end was trimmed by 9 bases and the J gene end by 2 bases; junction bases not matched to a gene: 5. The germline CDR1 and CDR2 sequences are MGHDK and SYGVNS. The CDR3 here is CASIGLAGGAGANVLTF. The CDR3 coding sequence is TGTGCCAGTATAGGACTAGCGGGAGGGGCTGGGGCCAACGTCCTGACTTTC.

The genes are TRBV11-2 and TRBJ1-2; TRBD1 is a possible D gene (6 bases). Trimming left V 5 bases short and J 4 bases short, with 17 bases between. This CDR3 contains 15 residues. The germline CDR1 and CDR2 sequences are SGHAT and FQNNGV. CDR3 protein: CASSQTGTHSYGYTF. The CDR3 bases are TGTGCCAGCAGCCAAACCGGGACACACTCCTATGGCTACACCTTC.

J is TRBJ2-2 and V is TRBV5-1; TRBD2 matches 11 bases. The V gene end was trimmed by 2 bases and the J gene end by 2 bases; junction bases not matched to a gene: 14. The CDR3 consists of 20 residues. Per the germline V gene, CDR1 is SGHRS and CDR2 is YFSETQ. The CDR3 DNA reads as TGCGCCAGCAGCTTACGGACAGCCAACCGACTAGCGGGAAACACCGGGGAGCTGTTTTTT. It translates to CASSLRTANRLAGNTGELFF.

The gene calls are TRBV11-2 and TRBJ2-7; 7 bases fit TRBD1. The CDR3 extends over 18 amino acids. The J segment lost 0 bases and the V segment lost 2 bases, leaving 13 bases of the junction unmatched. CDR1 and CDR2 from the germline V gene are SGHAT and FQNNGV. CDR3 loop: CASSLHSTRDSVSYEQYF. CDR3 nucleotides: TGTGCCAGCAGCTTACACTCCACCCGGGACAGCGTCTCCTACGAGCAGTACTTC.

The rearrangement joins TRBV9 to TRBJ2-1, with 11 bases fitting TRBD2. Per germline, CDR1 SGDLS and CDR2 YYNGEE. This CDR3 is built from 12 residues. The CDR3 DNA is TGTGCTAGCGGGAGGGTGTACAATGAGCAGTTCTTC. Its protein is CASGRVYNEQFF.

The genes are TRBV2 and TRBJ1-5; D is undetermined. With 3 bases removed from V and 10 bases from J, the gap between germline ends came to 19 bases. Germline V CDR1 and CDR2: SNHLY, FYNNEI. CDR3 size: 15 residues. The DNA for the CDR3 is TGTGCCAGCAGTGACCCCGACGTCGCCCCAGCCCCCCAGCATTTT. Its translation: CASSDPDVAPAPQHF.

The V gene is TRBV7-9, the J gene TRBJ2-7; 10 bases align to TRBD1. Germline V CDR1 and CDR2: SEHNR, FQNEAQ (reference sequence). With 5 bases clipped from V and 6 bases from J, the junction kept 13 bases outside the gene matches. This CDR3 has 16 amino acids. CDR3 amino acids: CASSPVPGQGPLEQYF. As DNA, the CDR3 is TGTGCCAGCAGCCCAGTACCGGGACAGGGGCCGCTCGAGCAGTACTTC.

V is TRBV7-6 and J is TRBJ2-1; 9 bases are a match to TRBD2. Germline V gene sequence: CDR1 SGHVS, CDR2 FNYEAQ. CDR3 length: 16 amino acids. V was clipped by 2 bases and J by 10 bases; unmatched bases: 12. Here the CDR3 reads CASSLKWVTSGPEQFF. DNA of the CDR3: TGTGCCAGCAGCTTAAAATGGGTGACTAGCGGTCCGGAGCAGTTCTTC.

This sequence joins TRBV7-8 and TRBJ2-3; the D gene is possibly TRBD2 (5 bases). This CDR3 region has 15 residues. Trimming left V 5 bases short and J 4 bases short, with 16 bases between. Germline-derived CDR1 and CDR2 are SGHVS and FQNEAQ. Here the CDR3 reads CASSPAGVSPDTQYF. CDR3 sequence (DNA): TGTGCCAGCAGCCCAGCCGGGGTAAGCCCAGATACGCAGTATTTT. The full variable domain, with the rest looked up from reference TRBV7-8 and TRBJ2-3, is GAGVSQSPRYKVAKRGQDVALRCDPISGHVSLFWYQQALGQGPEFLTYFQNEAQLDKSGLPSDRFFAERPEGSVSTLKIQRTQQEDSAVYLCASSPAGVSPDTQYFGPGTRLTVL.

This chain uses TRBV2 with TRBJ1-2; D remains ambiguous. Trimming shortened V by 3 bases and J by 3 bases, and 5 bases separated the two germline ends. CDR3 size: 12 residues. From germline, CDR1 is SNHLY and CDR2 FYNNEI. The CDR3 here is CASSEVDYGYTF. The CDR3 DNA is TGTGCCAGCAGTGAGGTGGACTATGGCTACACCTTC.

The chain joins TRBV28 to TRBJ2-1, with 9 nucleotides matching TRBD2. The ends lost 5 bases at V and 3 bases at J; junction bases unmatched: 5. This CDR3 comprises 15 residues. CDR1 and CDR2 (germline): MDHEN, SYDVKM. The CDR3 DNA follows: TGTGCCAGCAGTACGAGCGGGGGGTACTACAATGAGCAGTTCTTC. Amino acid sequence: CASSTSGGYYNEQFF. The variable domain in full, completed from reference TRBV28 and TRBJ2-1, reads DVKVTQSSRYLVKRTGEKVFLECVQDMDHENMFWYRQDPGLGLRLIYFSYDVKMKEKGDIPEGYSVSREKKERFSLILESASTNQTSMYLCASSTSGGYYNEQFFGPGTRLTVL.

This chain links TRBV14 with TRBJ1-3; no clear D gene. The CDR3 totals 17 residues. V was shortened by 3 bases and J by 0 bases, with 15 bases between the two germline ends. Per the germline V gene, CDR1 is SGHDN and CDR2 is FVKESK. CDR3 residues: CASSHQFHASSGNTIYF. The CDR3 DNA sequence: TGTGCCAGCAGCCATCAATTCCACGCGAGCTCTGGAAACACCATATATTTT.

The chain joins TRBV28 to TRBJ1-1, with D possibly matching TRBD1 (6 bases). V lost 6 bases, J lost 2 bases, and 13 bases lay in between. Germline V CDR1 and CDR2: MDHEN, SYDVKM. The CDR3 consists of 14 residues. CDR3 coding DNA: TGTGCCAGCAGACGTAGACAGGCCAACACTGAAGCTTTCTTT. Translating gives CASRRRQANTEAFF.

This chain uses TRBV18 with TRBJ2-7, with 8 bases identical to TRBD1. There are 14 residues in the CDR3. CDR1 is KGHSH and CDR2 is LQKENI in the germline V gene. With V trimmed by 8 bases and J by 2 bases, 8 bases remained unmatched. CDR3 nucleotides: TGTGCCAGCCACGGGAGACAGGGGACCTACGAGCAGTACTTC. As protein: CASHGRQGTYEQYF.

This chain joins TRBV14 and TRBJ2-3; 11 bases agree with TRBD2. Trimming cost V 1 base and J 0 bases; bases outside gene matches: 3. Germline V gene sequence: CDR1 SGHDN, CDR2 FVKESK. The CDR3 contains 17 residues. CDR3 DNA sequence: TGTGCCAGCAGCCAAGCCGGGACTAGCGGAAGCACAGATACGCAGTATTTT. It encodes CASSQAGTSGSTDTQYF.

The count of this clone is one. J is TRBJ2-3 and V is TRBV4-1; 7 bases match TRBD2. With 0 bases clipped from V and 1 base from J, the junction kept 10 bases outside the gene matches. Germline lookup yields CDR1 MGHRA and CDR2 YSYEKL. This CDR3 has 18 residues. The CDR3, as DNA: TGCGCCAGCAGCCAAGATCCCCCCGTCCTAGCGGGCACAGATACGCAGTATTTT. Translating it yields CASSQDPPVLAGTDTQYF.

The V and J genes are TRBV6-1 and TRBJ2-1; D is unresolved. This CDR3 is 14 amino acids long. Trimming pared 10 bases from V and 0 bases from J, leaving 13 bases between. Germline V gives CDR1 MNHNS, CDR2 SASEGT. The CDR3 sequence: CAILRRISYNEQFF. Here the CDR3 DNA reads TGTGCCATTTTGAGAAGGATCTCCTACAATGAGCAGTTCTTC.

V usage is TRBV7-6 and J usage is TRBJ2-7; no reliable D call. The CDR3 length is 12 residues. The V gene's germline CDR1 is SGHVS and CDR2 FNYEAQ. Trimming left V 2 bases short and J 6 bases short, with 8 bases between. The CDR3 sequence: CASSLKGGEQYF. The CDR3 nucleotides are TGTGCCAGCAGCTTAAAGGGTGGCGAGCAGTACTTC.

The genes are TRBV27 and TRBJ2-5; D gene unclear. CDR1 is MNHEY, CDR2 SMNVEV, per germline (reference sequence). There are 14 residues in the CDR3. V gave up 1 base and J gave up 3 bases, with 9 bases separating them. The CDR3 DNA reads as TGTGCCAGCAGTTTATTAGGTAGAGAAGAGACCCAGTACTTC. Protein sequence: CASSLLGREETQYF.

This chain connects TRBV5-1 to TRBJ2-1, with 7 nucleotides matching TRBD2. The CDR3 extends over 15 amino acids. Germline CDR1 is SGHRS and CDR2 is YFSETQ. V was pared by 4 bases and J by 6 bases, with 10 bases of the junction left unmatched. CDR3 region: CASSPLTGGSNEQFF. CDR3 in DNA: TGCGCCAGCAGCCCGCTGACGGGAGGATCCAATGAGCAGTTCTTC.

This clone was seen a single time. This same CDR3 is encoded by further DNA sequences in the sample. The rearrangement uses TRBV18 and TRBJ2-1; no firm D call. This CDR3 comprises 13 residues. Germline V lookup: CDR1 KGHSH, CDR2 LQKENI. Trimming stripped 2 bases from V and 7 bases from J, with 9 bases between. This CDR3 reads CASSPVGGNEQFF. Written as DNA, the CDR3 is TGTGCCAGCTCACCAGTCGGTGGTAATGAGCAGTTCTTC. The complete variable domain, with remaining parts taken from reference TRBV18 and TRBJ2-1, reads NAGVMQNPRHLVRRRGQEARLRCSPMKGHSHVYWYRQLPEEGLKFMVYLQKENIIDESGMPKERFSAEFPKEGPSILRIQQVVRGDSAAYFCASSPVGGNEQFFGPGTRLTVL.

This chain uses TRBV5-1 with TRBJ2-1; TRBD2 matches 14 bases. V trimming: 4 bases; J trimming: 1 base; junction bases outside the gene matches: 4. CDR1 is SGHRS and CDR2 is YFSETQ in the germline V gene. CDR3 size: 17 residues. The CDR3 coding sequence is TGCGCCAGCAGCAAGGGGACTAGCGGGAGATCCTACAATGAGCAGTTCTTC. It encodes CASSKGTSGRSYNEQFF.

J is TRBJ1-5 and V is TRBV9; D gene uncertain. Germline-derived CDR1 and CDR2 are SGDLS and YYNGEE. V was cut by 1 base and J by 0 bases, with 5 bases left in between. The CDR3 is 14 amino acids. Here the CDR3 DNA reads TGTGCCAGCAGCGTAACAAGTAGCAATCAGCCCCAGCATTTT. It encodes CASSVTSSNQPQHF.

Details on this clone: Other DNA sequences within the sample encode an identical CDR3. This sequence joins TRBV5-6 and TRBJ2-7, with D unresolved. CDR3 length: 14 amino acids. Trimming stripped 0 bases from V and 2 bases from J, with 9 bases between. From germline, CDR1 is SGHDT and CDR2 YYEEEE. CDR3 DNA sequence: TGTGCCAGCAGCTTGGGGCCAGCTGCCTACGAGCAGTACTTC. Its translation is CASSLGPAAYEQYF.

The rearrangement joins TRBV5-1 to TRBJ2-7; 7 nucleotides match TRBD1. CDR1 is SGHRS, CDR2 YFSETQ, per germline. The CDR3 has 13 amino acids. V was pared by 0 bases and J by 6 bases, with 3 bases of the junction left unmatched. The CDR3 DNA reads TGCGCCAGCAGCTTGGGTACAGGGGCCGAGCAGTACTTC. Translation gives CASSLGTGAEQYF.

The chain carries TRBV7-8 and TRBJ1-2, with 9 bases fitting TRBD1. The ends lost 7 bases at V and 5 bases at J; junction bases unmatched: 11. This CDR3 is built from 15 residues. The germline V gene encodes CDR1 SGHVS and CDR2 FQNEAQ. CDR3 sequence: CASKNWTGVVYGYTF. CDR3 nucleotide sequence: TGTGCCAGCAAAAACTGGACAGGGGTCGTGTATGGCTACACCTTC.

This CDR3 reads CASSEWTGEAYEQYF. The DNA for the CDR3 is TGTGCCAGCAGTGAATGGACAGGGGAGGCCTACGAGCAGTACTTC. This chain uses TRBV2 with TRBJ2-7; 9 nucleotides agree with TRBD1. The CDR3 is made up of 15 amino acids. The junction had 4 bases not matched to a gene; V was cut back by 2 bases and J by 2 bases. Looked up from germline, CDR1 is SNHLY and CDR2 is FYNNEI.

The chain couples TRBV10-1 to TRBJ2-5; D call uncertain. Trimming cost V 3 bases and J 6 bases, with 11 bases left between them. The length of the CDR3 is 13 residues. In germline, CDR1 is WNHNN, CDR2 SYGVQD (reference sequence). The CDR3 coding sequence is TGCGCCAGCAGTGACGGATTAGGAAAGACCCAGTACTTC. Translation gives CASSDGLGKTQYF.